The subject of this entry is one T cell receptor beta chain. The data are from a study of blood T cell repertoires in COVID-19. Original analysis: By means of reference gene primer amplification, nucleated cell counts were estimated. Clones were sequenced by immunoSEQ multiplex PCR, and TCRdb holds only the in-frame ones, with some missing. V and J calls and clone size are given by that table; D and trimming were obtained from the DNA. Among about 110,000 clones listed, roughly 82% were seen once. The germline V gene encodes CDR1 GTSNPN and CDR2 SVGIG (reference sequence). V shed 5 bases, J shed 2 bases, and the junction held 7 bases outside the gene matches. The CDR3 sequence is 15 residues long.

The chain uses TRBV30 and TRBJ2-2; 8 bases map to TRBD2. The sample was peripheral blood. The TCR comes from an elderly woman with active or convalescent COVID-19. CDR3 loop: CAWEHSGSNTGELFF. The CDR3, as DNA: TGTGCCTGGGAACACAGCGGGAGTAACACCGGGGAGCTGTTTTTT.